The present entry profiles one TCR beta chain with its context. No antigen is known for it. The data originate from a study of T cells after yellow fever vaccination. Study results and limitations: Abundant clonotypes (contaminants from the bulk population) could be present in FACS-sorted repertoires.

CDR1 SGHVS and CDR2 FNYEAQ come from the germline V gene. Trimming removed 1 base from V and 1 base from J; junction bases left unmatched: 6. The CDR3 runs to 16 residues. TCRdb reprocessed the 5' RACE reads via MiXCR and lists one record per CDR3 protein. The sample contains tens of thousands of distinct CDR3 sequences, 7.7% of which appear only once. Material: CD8+ T cells sorted from PBMCs, obtained on the day of the yellow fever booster vaccination. This receptor was obtained from a man in his thirties or forties who received the YFV17D yellow fever vaccine. V is TRBV7-6 and J is TRBJ1-1, with 7 bases lining up with TRBD1. CDR3 region: CASSLDLGGANTEAFF. CDR3 DNA: TGTGCCAGCAGCTTAGATTTAGGGGGCGCGAACACTGAAGCTTTCTTT.